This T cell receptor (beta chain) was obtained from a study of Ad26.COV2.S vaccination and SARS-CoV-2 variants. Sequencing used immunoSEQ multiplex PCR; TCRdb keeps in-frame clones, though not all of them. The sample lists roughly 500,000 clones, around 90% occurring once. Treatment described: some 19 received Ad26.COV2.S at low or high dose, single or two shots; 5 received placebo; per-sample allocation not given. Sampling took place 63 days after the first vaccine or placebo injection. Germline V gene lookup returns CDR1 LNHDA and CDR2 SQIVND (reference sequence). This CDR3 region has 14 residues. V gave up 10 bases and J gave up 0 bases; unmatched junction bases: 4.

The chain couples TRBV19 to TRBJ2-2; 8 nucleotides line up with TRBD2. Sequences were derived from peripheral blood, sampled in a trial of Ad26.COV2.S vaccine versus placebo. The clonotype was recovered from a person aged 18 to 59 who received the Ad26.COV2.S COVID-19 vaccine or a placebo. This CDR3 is CATGRGSNTGELFF. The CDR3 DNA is TGTGCCACCGGGAGGGGATCGAACACCGGGGAGCTGTTTTTT.